The T cell receptor (beta chain) under discussion was sequenced for a study of cytomegalovirus exposure and HLA in healthy donors. 13 Jbeta primers and 60 Vbeta primers were used for the PCR. Sequencing was performed with immunoSEQ multiplex PCR; in TCRdb, only in-frame clones are kept and a portion is missing. The sample carries around 89,000 clones, roughly 80% recorded once. The CDR3 covers 13 residues. From germline, CDR1 is SGDLS and CDR2 YYNGEE. V lost 3 bases to trimming and J lost 2 bases, with 6 bases between them. The TCR sequence derives from a girl aged 2 to 9 in good health and CMV-seropositive. The chain joins TRBV9 to TRBJ1-5; maybe TRBD1 (6 bases). Sample: PBMCs. The CDR3 sequence is CASSGTGNQPQHF. The CDR3 DNA sequence: TGTGCCAGCAGCGGGACAGGCAATCAGCCCCAGCATTTT.